This T cell receptor (beta chain) emerged from a study of shared clonotypes between healthy human individuals. As for the study in general: Aged 18 to 49, the donors were a couple of women and three men.

Assay used: immunoSEQ multiplex PCR; TCRdb lists only in-frame clones, some missing. In the table there are around 1,900,000 clones, over 85% of which are singletons. Positive CCR7 selection of CD45RO-negative cells yielded the naive CD8 cells, and terminally differentiated effector memory CD45RA+ cells were excluded. V shed 8 bases and J shed 3 bases, with 14 bases lying between them. Germline CDR1 is SEHNR and CDR2 is FQNEAQ (reference sequence). This CDR3 has 14 residues. Source material: naive CD8+ T cells from PBMCs. The V call is TRBV7-9, the J call TRBJ2-1; D unresolved. The sequence was collected from a man younger than 35 in good health. Some clones in this sample may be carry-over from other donors' samples. The CDR3 sequence is CASHDGPYYNEQFF. The CDR3 DNA reads as TGTGCCAGCCACGACGGACCCTACTACAATGAGCAGTTCTTC.